This T cell receptor beta chain came from a study of T cells expressing NK-cell markers. Study results and limitations: In a handful of donors, these clonotypes also led the CD3+CD56-NKG2C+ fraction.

The CDR3 is 17 residues long. Germline V CDR1 and CDR2: KGHDR, SFDVKD. Details on this clonotype: What it recognizes is unknown.

Libraries used 5'RACE template switching adding universal primer site and UMIs. From the 5' RACE reads, TCRdb lists one entry per CDR3 protein and no DNA. The table for this sample gives about 460,000 distinct CDR3 sequences. Sequencing used blood T cells: a sorted CD56 or NKG2C T cell subset, CD4+ or CD8+ T cells, or bulk PBMC T cells (not recorded which). The chain uses TRBV24-1 and TRBJ2-2; the TCRdb D gene call, TRBD2, has no DNA to confirm it. This TCR derives from a woman aged 45-65 years in good health. Here the CDR3 reads CATSDLSGRANDGELFF.